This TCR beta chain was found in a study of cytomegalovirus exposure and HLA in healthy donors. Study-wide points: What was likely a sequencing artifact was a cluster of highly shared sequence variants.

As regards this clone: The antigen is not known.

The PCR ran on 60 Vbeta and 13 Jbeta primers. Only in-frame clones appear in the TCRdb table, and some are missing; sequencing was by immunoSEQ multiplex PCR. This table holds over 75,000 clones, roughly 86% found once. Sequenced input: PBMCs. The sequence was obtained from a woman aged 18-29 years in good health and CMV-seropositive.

CDR3 loop: CASSLLGINQPQHF. The CDR3 DNA follows: TGTGCCAGCAGTTTGCTCGGTATCAATCAGCCCCAGCATTTT. The V and J genes are TRBV28 and TRBJ1-5, with D hard to call. V was clipped by 3 bases and J by 3 bases, with 9 bases between them. Germline CDR1 reads MDHEN; CDR2 reads SYDVKM. The CDR3 spans 14 residues.